This T cell receptor (beta chain) was recorded in a study of blood T cell repertoires in COVID-19. Whole-study context: Samples of COVID-19 (acute and convalescent) were obtained from the United States, Italy and Spain.

The V end lost 2 bases, the J end lost 6 bases, and 8 bases lay between the germline ends. Germline V gene data show CDR1 as MNHEY and CDR2 as SMNVEV (reference sequence). The CDR3 loop spans 13 amino acids. The assay was immunoSEQ multiplex PCR, and TCRdb's table has in-frame clones only and misses some. The sample holds some 250,000 clones, roughly 86% seen once. The sample comprised peripheral blood. The chain has TRBV27 and TRBJ1-5; D possibly corresponds to TRBD1 (5 bases). This clonotype was sampled from a woman aged 55-69 years with COVID-19, enrolled during active disease. Here the CDR3 reads CASSLGAIQPQHF. The CDR3, as DNA: TGTGCCAGCAGTTTAGGGGCGATTCAGCCCCAGCATTTT.